This TCR beta chain was captured in a study of radiation and T cells in renal cell carcinoma (dated by TCRdb to 2018 to 2020). Study-level background: Samples were obtained from a clinical trial, in which 15 Gy stereotactic body radiation therapy was delivered to primary renal cell carcinomas and nephrectomy was performed 4 weeks later. TCR beta sequencing covered 55 or so samples in total, comprising roughly 25 tumors and about 27 peripheral blood samples. A total of about 4 million unique CDR3 nucleotide sequences, encoding 2.7 million or so unique CDR3 amino acid sequences, were found across all 50 or so samples.

Following the manufacturer's recommendations, the immunoSEQ kit was used to generate TCR beta libraries from genomic DNA. To prepare the libraries, a first multiplex PCR with proprietary primers was run, followed by a second PCR that added unique barcodes, and a bead cleanup was done after each round. A kit-provided positive control reaction and a negative control reaction were included in every sample batch. The final libraries were assessed on an Agilent 4200 TapeStation D1000 ScreenTape, pooled by volume, and quantified by qPCR. Sequencing was performed on an Illumina NextSeq500 using a MidOutput 150-cycle cartridge, with 156 Read1 cycles, 15 Index1 cycles, and the kit custom primers. The pooled library was loaded at approximately 1 pM with a roughly 20% PhiX control spike-in. Concerning the study's data processing: Vendor-processed data were analyzed in R, and a clonotype was defined as all T cells sharing the same CDR3 nucleotide sequence. In the clone abundance analyses, frequencies in each sample were normalized to that sample's 10,000 most abundant clones. Before analysis, public T cell clones were removed, and these numbered fewer than five per sample on average. Tumor-enriched and baseline blood-enriched clonotypes were defined by at least a 32-fold difference in abundance between compartments. A beta-binomial differential abundance model was applied to find clonotypes that expanded or contracted between blood time points. The Baroni-Urbani and Buser coefficient was used to measure tumor-blood repertoire similarity, and groups were compared with two-tailed Wilcoxon tests in R. What TCRdb holds here is the immuneACCESS table cut down to in-frame rearrangements. Part of the clones is not present; checked against another copy, under half of the missing clones reflect an unresolved V gene, and the others are unexplained. The V and J calls and clone size come from that table; D and trimming were worked out from the DNA. The sample yields roughly 130,000 clones; more than 75% were counted once. The ten largest clonotypes hold 4.5% to 7.5% of the sample.

The V and J ends are trimmed by 4 bases and 5 bases, leaving 14 bases between them. CDR1 is given as LNHDA and CDR2 as SQIVND, both from the germline V gene (reference sequence). From the cysteine up to the phenylalanine, the CDR3 has a length of 14 residues. CDR3 DNA only is kept here, 42 bases in frame from base 1. Study-wide conclusions, independent of this receptor: No pretreatment tumor biopsies were available, so the baseline intratumoral presence of clonotypes could not be determined. In blood, the top tumor clonotypes increased between baseline and 2 weeks post-radiation and then shrank by 4 weeks, which suggests that tumor-resident clones expanded only transiently. Changes in the blood repertoire were not tracked past 4 weeks after treatment. Effects of radiation dose or scheduling on the TCR repertoire could not be addressed with the single-armed trial design.

Per the publication, the time point label means: blood 2 weeks post-SBRT. The treatment or condition tag for this specimen amounts to: 15 Gy SBRT to primary tumor, nephrectomy 4 weeks later. To track tumor-enriched clonotypes, serial peripheral blood was sampled from radiation-treated patients at baseline and at 2 weeks and 4 weeks after SBRT. Every patient's renal cell carcinoma showed clear cell pathology. The QIAamp DNA Blood Mini Kit (Qiagen) was used to prepare genomic DNA for TCR sequencing. Only samples passing all quality control checks were included in the analyses. In regard to this clone: The specificity of this receptor is unknown. No base quality information exists; no much larger clone differs at one position.

The receptor chain draws on TRBV19 and TRBJ1-1; a weak D assignment points to TRBD1 (5 bases agree). Material: blood, obtained from a patient whose treatment included radiotherapy and nephrectomy. This TCR came from a woman aged 70 to 79 with renal cell carcinoma. CDR3 protein: CASSTRGTETEAFF. The DNA sequence follows: TGTGCCAGTAGTACCCGGGGGACGGAAACTGAAGCTTTCTTT. This CDR3, with the reference TRBV19 and TRBJ1-1 proteins standing in past its ends, gives the full variable domain DGGITQSPKYLFRKEGQNVTLSCEQNLNHDAMYWYRQDPGQGLRLIYYSQIVNDFQKGDIAEGYSVSREKKESFPLTVTSAQKNPTAFYLCASSTRGTETEAFFGQGTRLTVV.